A single sample gave rise to the 25 T cell receptor beta chains below, sequenced in a study of OX40 agonist ivuxolimab in advanced cancers. The assay was immunoSEQ multiplex PCR, and TCRdb's table has in-frame clones only and misses some. The sample carries some 19,000 clones, approximately 80% recorded once. The sequencing here drew on CD4+ or CD8+ T cells sorted from blood, taken in a trial of the OX40 agonist ivuxolimab. The receptors stem from an adult with an advanced solid tumor such as melanoma, head and neck, liver or kidney cancer.

The chain joins TRBV30 to TRBJ1-6; weak D call: TRBD1 (6 bases). CDR3 length equals 16 residues. The V end lost 3 bases, the J end lost 0 bases, and 12 bases lay between the germline ends. Per the germline V gene, CDR1 is GTSNPN and CDR2 is SVGIG (reference sequence). CDR3: CAWRATGISYNSPLHF. The DNA of the CDR3 is TGTGCCTGGAGAGCGACAGGCATCTCCTATAATTCACCCCTCCACTTT. The full variable domain, in which reference TRBV30 and TRBJ1-6 provide the parts outside the CDR3, is SQTIHQWPATLVQPVGSPLSLECTVEGTSNPNLYWYRQAAGRGLQLLFYSVGIGQISSEVPQNLSASRPQDRQFILSSKKLLLSDSGFYLCAWRATGISYNSPLHFGNGTRLTVT.

The chain recombines TRBV6-5 with TRBJ2-7, with D possibly matching TRBD1 (5 bases). The V end was cut by 6 bases, the J end by 4 bases, with 16 bases between. Germline values: CDR1 MNHEY, CDR2 SVGAGI. The CDR3 runs to 14 residues. The CDR3 protein is CASSLGAGGYEQYF. The CDR3 nucleotides are TGTGCCAGCAGCCTAGGGGCAGGCGGATACGAGCAGTACTTC.

The V call is TRBV7-9, the J call TRBJ2-6; the D is unclear. Per germline, CDR1 SEHNR and CDR2 FQNEAQ (reference sequence). The V end was cut by 1 base, the J end by 6 bases, with 16 bases between. The CDR3 has 17 amino acids. CDR3: CASSLDGALFLANVLTF. The CDR3 bases are TGTGCCAGCAGCTTAGACGGTGCTCTCTTTTTGGCCAACGTCCTGACTTTC.

This clone was counted between two and nine times. V is TRBV18 and J is TRBJ2-7; TRBD1 aligns across 7 bases. CDR3 length: 16 amino acids. CDR1 is KGHSH, CDR2 LQKENI, per germline. Unmatched junction bases numbered 10, after V lost 3 bases and J lost 2 bases. CDR3 region: CASSPSPTGNPYEQYF. In nucleotides, the CDR3 is TGTGCCAGCTCACCCAGTCCGACAGGGAATCCCTACGAGCAGTACTTC.

The chain joins TRBV25-1 to TRBJ2-7, with 9 bases matching TRBD1. CDR3 length: 14 amino acids. V shed 2 bases, J shed 4 bases, and the junction held 3 bases outside the gene matches. CDR1 MGHDK and CDR2 SYGVNS come from the germline V gene. The CDR3 loop is CASSEGTGSYEQYF. CDR3 nucleotides: TGTGCCAGCAGTGAAGGGACAGGGTCGTACGAGCAGTACTTC.

This chain connects TRBV6-6 to TRBJ1-3; possibly TRBD1 for D (5 bases). The CDR3 sequence is 15 residues long. Germline V gene sequence: CDR1 MNHNY, CDR2 SVGAGI (reference sequence). Trimming removed 9 bases at V and 1 base at J, with 16 bases between. This CDR3 reads CASKTRDLSGNTIYF. In nucleotides, the CDR3 is TGTGCCAGTAAAACCCGGGACCTTTCTGGAAACACCATATATTTT.

The V call is TRBV7-2, the J call TRBJ2-1, with 11 positions matching TRBD2. V shed 5 bases, J shed 4 bases, and the junction held 1 base outside the gene matches. CDR3 length: 14 residues. CDR1 and CDR2 (germline): SGHTA, FQGNSA. The CDR3 sequence is CASSRLAGYNEQFF. As DNA, the CDR3 is TGTGCCAGCAGCCGACTAGCGGGGTACAATGAGCAGTTCTTC.

Sample share makes this clone medium-sized. V usage is TRBV11-3 and J usage is TRBJ1-4; no clear D gene. Trimming took 7 bases from V and 4 from J, leaving 7 bases between them. Per germline, CDR1 SGHNT and CDR2 YENEEA. CDR3 size: 12 residues. The chain's CDR3 is CASTPFNEKLFF. CDR3 sequence (DNA): TGTGCCAGCACCCCCTTTAATGAAAAACTGTTTTTT.

This clone was counted a few times. The V and J genes are TRBV4-1 and TRBJ2-5; TRBD2 matches at 13 bases. CDR3 length: 20 amino acids. The germline CDR1 and CDR2 sequences are MGHRA and YSYEKL. Trimming took 0 bases from V and 4 from J; bases not matched to a gene: 14. CDR3 in DNA: TGCGCCAGCAGCCAAGAAGAGTCACACCGACTAGCGGGAGGAGGAGAGACCCAGTACTTC. This translates into CASSQEESHRLAGGGETQYF.

The V call is TRBV7-3, the J call TRBJ1-3; D is undetermined. The CDR3 loop spans 16 amino acids. V was clipped by 2 bases and J by 0 bases, with 11 bases between them. Germline values: CDR1 SGHTA, CDR2 FQGTGA. CDR3: CASSLGGRFSGNTIYF. The CDR3 DNA follows: TGTGCCAGCAGCTTAGGTGGCAGATTCTCTGGAAACACCATATATTTT.

V and J are TRBV7-9 and TRBJ2-7; 7 nucleotides agree with TRBD1. V lost 5 bases to trimming and J lost 3 bases; unmatched junction nucleotides: 7. Germline loops: CDR1 SEHNR, CDR2 FQNEAQ (reference sequence). This CDR3 is 14 amino acids long. The CDR3 DNA sequence: TGTGCCAGCAGCCGGACCGGGACAGTCTACGAGCAGTACTTC. Protein: CASSRTGTVYEQYF.

The chain is built from TRBV28 and TRBJ1-1; D call uncertain. This CDR3 comprises 14 residues. Trimming pared 2 bases from V and 1 base from J, leaving 8 bases between. Germline assignment: CDR1 MDHEN and CDR2 SYDVKM. The CDR3 DNA is TGTGCCAGCAGTTTACTCCCCACGAACACTGAAGCTTTCTTT. Translated, it gives CASSLLPTNTEAFF.

The genes are TRBV9 and TRBJ1-1; 9 bases line up with TRBD1. The germline V gene has CDR1 SGDLS and CDR2 YYNGEE. With V trimmed by 0 bases and J by 4 bases, 10 bases remained unmatched. The length of the CDR3 is 17 residues. The CDR3, as DNA: TGTGCCAGCAGCGTAGAAGGGACAGGGAAGGGGAGCACTGAAGCTTTCTTT. It yields the protein CASSVEGTGKGSTEAFF. Complete variable domain (other parts from reference TRBV9 and TRBJ1-1): DSGVTQTPKHLITATGQRVTLRCSPRSGDLSVYWYQQSLDQGLQFLIQYYNGEERAKGNILERFSAQQFPDLHSELNLSSLELGDSALYFCASSVEGTGKGSTEAFFGQGTRLTVV.

In DNA form, the CDR3 reads TGTGCCAGCAGCGCGACAGGGGTGGGCGGGGAGCTGTTTTTT. Protein: CASSATGVGGELFF. The V and J genes are TRBV5-8 and TRBJ2-2, with 8 bases matching TRBD1. In germline, CDR1 is SGHTS, CDR2 YDEGEE. V lost 4 bases, J lost 7 bases, and 6 bases stayed unmatched. The CDR3 consists of 14 residues.

The chain carries TRBV21-1 and TRBJ2-7; the table calls TRBD1, which could not be checked here. TRBV21-1 is a pseudogene. The CDR3 is 20 amino acids. The CDR3 region is CASSTPGQGAPLKRDYEQYF. CDR3 coding DNA: TGTGCCAGCAGCACACCGGGACAGGGGGCGCCTCTGAAACGGGACTACGAGCAGTACTTC.

The J gene is TRBJ2-7, the V gene TRBV5-3; possible D gene TRBD1, 6 bases. TRBV5-3 is an ORF, with its function uncertain. The CDR3 loop spans 13 amino acids. Trimming stripped 9 bases from V and 4 bases from J, with 17 bases between. This CDR3 is CATEDRLSYEQYF. The DNA for the CDR3 is TGTGCCACCGAAGACAGGCTTTCATACGAGCAGTACTTC.

This chain joins TRBV28 and TRBJ2-3; D perhaps matches TRBD2 (6 bases). The CDR3 covers 17 residues. Trimming took 2 bases from V and 4 from J, leaving 19 bases between them. Per the germline V gene, CDR1 is MDHEN and CDR2 is SYDVKM. CDR3 bases: TGTGCCAGCAGTTTAGGAGGGGCGGAGTGGGGCCCAGATACGCAGTATTTT. Translating it yields CASSLGGAEWGPDTQYF.

This chain uses TRBV18 with TRBJ2-7; D gene uncertain. V was clipped by 0 bases and J by 3 bases, with 15 bases between them. The CDR3 has 16 residues. Looked up from germline, CDR1 is KGHSH and CDR2 is LQKENI. The CDR3 loop reads CASSPPSSGRRYEQYF. In DNA form, the CDR3 reads TGTGCCAGCTCACCACCGTCTTCGGGCAGGCGCTACGAGCAGTACTTC.

The chain carries TRBV9 and TRBJ1-4; D might be TRBD1 (5 bases). Germline lookup yields CDR1 SGDLS and CDR2 YYNGEE. The CDR3 extends over 12 amino acids. Deletions cut 8 bases from V and 6 bases from J, with 11 bases between. The CDR3 DNA reads TGTGCCAGGGGGGAATCCGATGAAAAACTGTTTTTT. This encodes CARGESDEKLFF. The complete variable domain, with remaining parts taken from reference TRBV9 and TRBJ1-4, reads DSGVTQTPKHLITATGQRVTLRCSPRSGDLSVYWYQQSLDQGLQFLIQYYNGEERAKGNILERFSAQQFPDLHSELNLSSLELGDSALYFCARGESDEKLFFGSGTQLSVL.

The CDR3 protein is CASSLDDFPGRESYTGELFF. The CDR3 DNA is TGTGCCAGCAGCTTAGACGACTTCCCCGGGCGGGAATCTTACACCGGGGAGCTGTTTTTT. The V and J genes are TRBV7-8 and TRBJ2-2; TRBD2 is a possible D gene (6 bases). CDR1 is SGHVS, CDR2 FQNEAQ, per germline. Between the trimmed V and J ends, which lost 1 base and 3 bases, there was a span of 24 bases. The CDR3 totals 20 residues. Using reference TRBV7-8 and TRBJ2-2 for the parts outside the CDR3, the full variable domain is GAGVSQSPRYKVAKRGQDVALRCDPISGHVSLFWYQQALGQGPEFLTYFQNEAQLDKSGLPSDRFFAERPEGSVSTLKIQRTQQEDSAVYLCASSLDDFPGRESYTGELFFGEGSRLTVL.

This clone is medium-sized in the sample. Additional DNA sequences in this sample encode the identical CDR3. The rearrangement joins TRBV5-1 to TRBJ1-1, with D unclear. Germline assignment: CDR1 SGHRS and CDR2 YFSETQ. The V end lost 0 bases, the J end lost 5 bases, and 8 bases lay between the germline ends. The CDR3 is made up of 13 amino acids. CDR3 DNA sequence: TGCGCCAGCAGCTTGGCCTTGCGAACTGAAGCTTTCTTT. This gives the protein CASSLALRTEAFF.

By share of the sample, this clone is medium-sized. The rearrangement uses TRBV6-5 and TRBJ1-1; D possibly corresponds to TRBD1 (5 bases). This CDR3 is 14 amino acids long. The V gene lost 6 bases and the J gene lost 1 base, with 12 bases spanning the gap. Germline V gene sequence: CDR1 MNHEY, CDR2 SVGAGI. The CDR3 DNA follows: TGTGCCAGCAGCTGGGGCTGGGGGAACACTGAAGCTTTCTTT. Translated: CASSWGWGNTEAFF.

This clone was picked up a small number of times. The chain employs TRBV29-1 and TRBJ2-7, with D maybe TRBD1 (6 bases). Trimming cost V 1 base and J 1 base, with 11 bases left between them. Per germline, CDR1 SQVTM and CDR2 ANQGSEA. CDR3 length equals 14 residues. CDR3 amino acids: CSVEGFRGSYEQYF. The DNA for the CDR3 is TGCAGCGTTGAAGGATTCAGGGGTTCCTACGAGCAGTACTTC.

V is TRBV28 and J is TRBJ2-7; 8 bases align to TRBD1. The CDR3 runs 16 residues. CDR1 and CDR2 from the germline V gene are MDHEN and SYDVKM. J lost 4 bases, V lost 4 bases, and 12 bases had no gene match. CDR3 bases: TGTGCCAGCAGTTCCAATGGACAGGGTGTGGGTTACGAGCAGTACTTC. The encoded protein is CASSSNGQGVGYEQYF.

This clone was picked up one time. The chain recombines TRBV6-1 with TRBJ1-1, with unresolved D. From germline, CDR1 is MNHNS and CDR2 SASEGT. This CDR3 is 11 amino acids long. Trimming left V 11 bases short and J 2 bases short, with 9 bases between. The CDR3 reads CAGIDNTEAFF. The CDR3 DNA follows: TGTGCCGGGATAGATAACACTGAAGCTTTCTTT.